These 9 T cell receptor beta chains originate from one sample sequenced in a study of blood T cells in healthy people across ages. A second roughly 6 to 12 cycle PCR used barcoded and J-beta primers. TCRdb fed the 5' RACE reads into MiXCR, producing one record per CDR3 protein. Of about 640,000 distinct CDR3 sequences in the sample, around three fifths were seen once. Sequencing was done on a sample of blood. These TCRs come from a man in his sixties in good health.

CDR3 in DNA: TGTGCCAGCAGCCAAGTCGTGGGGAGCTCCTACAATGAGCAGTTCTTC. It codes for CASSQVVGSSYNEQFF. V usage is TRBV4-2 and J usage is TRBJ2-1, with D possibly TRBD2 on 5 matching bases. Germline CDR1 LGHNA, CDR2 YNFKEQ. The CDR3 totals 16 residues. V dropped 1 base and J dropped 0 bases, with 10 bases sitting between them.

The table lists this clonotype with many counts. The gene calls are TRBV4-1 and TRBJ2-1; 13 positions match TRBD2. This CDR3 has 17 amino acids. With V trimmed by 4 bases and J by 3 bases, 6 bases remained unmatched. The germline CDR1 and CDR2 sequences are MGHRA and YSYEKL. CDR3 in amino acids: CASSLTSGGRVYNEQFF. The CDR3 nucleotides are TGCGCCAGCAGCCTGACTAGCGGGGGGCGGGTCTACAATGAGCAGTTCTTC.

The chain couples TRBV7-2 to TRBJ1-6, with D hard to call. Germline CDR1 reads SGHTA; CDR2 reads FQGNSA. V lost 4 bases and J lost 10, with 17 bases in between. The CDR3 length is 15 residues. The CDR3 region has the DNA TGTGCCAGCAGCTCCGATTCCCGGGCCGGGTCACCCCTCCACTTT. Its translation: CASSSDSRAGSPLHF.

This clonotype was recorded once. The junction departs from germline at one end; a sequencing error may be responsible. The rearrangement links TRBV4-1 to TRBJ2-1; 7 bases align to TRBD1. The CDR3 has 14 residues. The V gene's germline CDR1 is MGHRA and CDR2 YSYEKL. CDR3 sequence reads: CASSPYGQDNDQFF. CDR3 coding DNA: TGCGCCAGCAGCCCTTACGGACAGGACAATGATCAGTTCTTC.

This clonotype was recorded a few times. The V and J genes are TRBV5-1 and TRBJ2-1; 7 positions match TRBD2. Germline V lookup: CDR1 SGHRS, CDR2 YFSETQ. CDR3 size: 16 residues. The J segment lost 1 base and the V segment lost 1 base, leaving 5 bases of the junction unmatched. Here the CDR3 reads CASSLPGTISYNEQFF. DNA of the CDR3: TGCGCCAGCAGCTTGCCCGGGACTATTTCCTACAATGAGCAGTTCTTC. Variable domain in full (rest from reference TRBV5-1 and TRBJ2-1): KAGVTQTPRYLIKTRGQQVTLSCSPISGHRSVSWYQQTPGQGLQFLFEYFSETQRNKGNFPGRFSGRQFSNSRSEMNVSTLELGDSALYLCASSLPGTISYNEQFFGPGTRLTVL.

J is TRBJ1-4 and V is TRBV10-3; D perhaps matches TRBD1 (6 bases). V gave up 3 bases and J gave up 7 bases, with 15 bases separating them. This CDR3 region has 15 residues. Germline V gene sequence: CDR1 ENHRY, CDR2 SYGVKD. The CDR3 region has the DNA TGTGCCATCAGTGACCCCACAGGGCCGGGTGAAAAACTGTTTTTT. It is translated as CAISDPTGPGEKLFF.

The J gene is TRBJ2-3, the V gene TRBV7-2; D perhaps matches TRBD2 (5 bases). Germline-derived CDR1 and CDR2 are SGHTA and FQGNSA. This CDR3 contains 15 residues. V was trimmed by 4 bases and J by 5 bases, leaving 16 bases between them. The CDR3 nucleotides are TGTGCCAGCAGCTCCGGGATAGGGCTTCGAGATACGCAGTATTTT. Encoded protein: CASSSGIGLRDTQYF.

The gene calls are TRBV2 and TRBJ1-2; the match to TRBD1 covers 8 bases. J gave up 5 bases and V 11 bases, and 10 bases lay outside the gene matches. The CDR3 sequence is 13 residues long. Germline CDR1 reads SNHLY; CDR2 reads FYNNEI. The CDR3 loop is CAGQGAPRYGYTF. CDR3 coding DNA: TGTGCCGGCCAGGGGGCCCCTAGGTATGGCTACACCTTC.

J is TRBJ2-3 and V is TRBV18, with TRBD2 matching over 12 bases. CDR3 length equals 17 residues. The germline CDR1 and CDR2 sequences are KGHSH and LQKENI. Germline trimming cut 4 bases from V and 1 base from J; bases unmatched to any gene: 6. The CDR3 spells CASSRKRLAGGTDTQYF. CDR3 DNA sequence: TGTGCCAGCTCACGAAAAAGACTAGCGGGGGGCACAGATACGCAGTATTTT.